Each of the 7 T cell receptor beta chains below was sequenced from the same sample in a study of tumor-infiltrating lymphocytes in primary liver carcinoma. Priming with a constant-region primer yielded TCR beta cDNA from roughly 0.45 ug total RNA. Slightly modified ARM-PCR with three nested multiplex PCR rounds yielded TCR beta libraries. For around 11 cycles apiece, the opening two PCR rounds ran with TRBV1-TRBV30 forward primers and a C-beta reverse primer. TCRdb recomputed calls from the multiplex PCR reads with MiXCR, one row per CDR3 protein. Here the sample spans tens of thousands of distinct CDR3 sequences, 70% to 85% being singletons. From unsorted bulk tissue weighing about 18-30 mg, DNA and RNA were co-extracted. Material for sequencing was liver tumor tissue from sampling region 2. Noted subset: tumor region T2, inferior pole. These receptors originate from a man in his forties or fifties with primary liver carcinoma and hepatitis B virus infection.

Notes on this clonotype: At one end, the junction sequence differs from germline, possibly due to a read error. The rearrangement links TRBV5-4 to TRBJ2-7, with 9 bases aligning to TRBD2. Per germline, CDR1 SGHNT and CDR2 YYREEE (reference sequence). This CDR3 has 13 residues. CDR3 bases: TGTGCCAGGAGCTTAGCGGGAGTATACGAGCAGTACTTC. Amino acids: CARSLAGVYEQYF.

The CDR3 DNA reads as TGTGCCAGCAGACGGTCGACCGAGCCTCAGTACTTC. This codes for CASRRSTEPQYF. The rearrangement links TRBV5-6 to TRBJ2-4, with D uncertain. Trimming removed 5 bases from V and 12 bases from J, with 15 bases in between. Germline V CDR1 and CDR2: SGHDT, YYEEEE. The length of the CDR3 is 12 residues.

As concerns this clonotype: Without the conserved terminal phenylalanine or tryptophan, this CDR3 likely stems from a read error. The chain uses TRBV5-1 and TRBJ1-4, with D unclear. Trimming removed 4 bases at V and 2 bases at J, with 12 bases between. The CDR3 runs to 15 residues. Germline lookup yields CDR1 SGHRS and CDR2 YFSETQ. CDR3 protein: CASSIGQSTNEKLFS. The DNA for the CDR3 is TGCGCCAGCAGCATCGGCCAATCGACTAATGAAAAACTGTTTTCT.

This clonotype was seen a handful of times. The chain has TRBV7-2 and TRBJ1-1, with D unclear. CDR1 SGHTA and CDR2 FQGNSA come from the germline V gene. The CDR3 consists of 13 residues. With 2 bases removed from V and 1 base from J, the gap between germline ends came to 5 bases. The DNA of the CDR3 is TGTGCCAGCAGCTTATTTGAGAACACTGAAGCTTTCTTT. Its protein product is CASSLFENTEAFF. The variable domain in full, completed from reference TRBV7-2 and TRBJ1-1, reads GAGVSQSPSNKVTEKGKDVELRCDPISGHTALYWYRQSLGQGLEFLIYFQGNSAPDKSGLPSDRFSAERTGGSVSTLTIQRTQQEDSAVYLCASSLFENTEAFFGQGTRLTVV.

There are many counts of this clonotype. CDR3 bases: TGTGCCAGCAGCTTAACCGGGAGCGGTGACACCGGGGAGCTGTTTTTT. Translation gives CASSLTGSGDTGELFF. V gene TRBV7-9 combines with J gene TRBJ2-2; D might be TRBD2 (6 bases). Trimming took 2 bases from V and 3 from J, leaving 13 bases between them. The CDR3 covers 16 residues. Per germline, CDR1 SEHNR and CDR2 FQNEAQ (reference sequence).

Note on this clonotype: Its ends do not fully match the called genes, so a read error is possible. This sequence joins TRBV18 and TRBJ2-7; D gene ambiguous. CDR3 length: 14 residues. The germline gives CDR1 KGHSH, CDR2 LQKENI. CDR3 sequence reads: CTSSPPHLSYEQYF. The DNA for the CDR3 is TGTACCAGCTCACCACCGCACCTCTCCTACGAGCAGTATTTC. Combining the CDR3 with reference TRBV18 and TRBJ2-7 gives the whole variable domain NAGVMQNPRHLVRRRGQEARLRCSPMKGHSHVYWYRQLPEEGLKFMVYLQKENIIDESGMPKERFSAEFPKEGPSILRIQQVVRGDSAAYFCTSSPPHLSYEQYFGPGTRLTVT.

The CDR3, as DNA: TGTGCCAGCAGCTTAGGGAACCTAGCGGGAATGAATGAGCAGTTCTTC. It translates to CASSLGNLAGMNEQFF. The chain couples TRBV11-2 to TRBJ2-1; TRBD2 matches at 9 bases. V shed 1 base and J 7 bases; nucleotides not matched to a gene: 8. Germline-derived CDR1 and CDR2 are SGHAT and FQNNGV. The length of the CDR3 is 16 residues.